The 6 T cell receptor beta chains in this list originate from one sample, sequenced in a study of T cells in Graves' hyperthyroidism and ophthalmopathy. TCR beta CDR3 region amplification was performed from RNA transcripts. The TCR CDR3 was amplified in a first-round RT-PCR using the HTBI primer set. TCRdb recomputed calls from the multiplex PCR reads with MiXCR, one row per CDR3 protein. This table has some 490,000 distinct CDR3 sequences, roughly a sixth appearing once. Sequencing was carried out using blood. These receptors came from a woman aged 30 to 39 with Graves' ophthalmopathy.

Ten or more counts support this clonotype. The V gene is TRBV2, the J gene TRBJ1-3, with D hard to call. The V gene's germline CDR1 is SNHLY and CDR2 FYNNEI. The CDR3 is made up of 11 amino acids. Between the trimmed V and J ends, which lost 7 bases and 1 base, there was a span of 2 bases. The CDR3 reads CASKSGNTIYF. The CDR3 DNA sequence: TGTGCCAGCAAGTCTGGAAACACCATATATTTT.

This clonotype was seen repeatedly, ten times or more. The genes are TRBV20-1 and TRBJ2-1; 8 positions match TRBD1. This CDR3 has 15 residues. The trim removed 5 bases at V and 7 bases at J, leaving 13 bases unmatched. Germline V CDR1 and CDR2: DFQATT, SNEGSKA (reference sequence). The CDR3 is CSALRSDRAGNEQFF. The CDR3 bases are TGCAGTGCTTTACGGTCGGACAGGGCTGGGAATGAGCAGTTCTTC.

Concerning this clonotype itself: A single base separates this from a much larger clone, so it may be a read error. The chain employs TRBV30 and TRBJ2-1, with TRBD1 as a possible D gene (6 bases). This CDR3 comprises 20 residues. Per germline, CDR1 GTSNPN and CDR2 SVGIG (reference sequence). The CDR3: CARRATGTRPSLSSYNEQFF. CDR3 DNA: TGTGCCCGGAGAGCGACCGGGACAAGGCCCTCTCTTAGCTCCTACAATGAGCAGTTCTTC.

This clonotype came up many times. The V call is TRBV10-3, the J call TRBJ1-1; D is ambiguous. V was trimmed by 0 bases and J by 1 base, leaving 3 bases between them. CDR3 length: 13 residues. In germline, CDR1 is ENHRY, CDR2 SYGVKD. The CDR3 DNA follows: TGTGCCATCAGTGAGTCGGGGAACACTGAAGCTTTCTTT. Protein sequence: CAISESGNTEAFF.

The table lists this clonotype with many counts. V usage is TRBV15 and J usage is TRBJ2-3; 10 bases line up with TRBD2. This CDR3 has 17 amino acids. V dropped 2 bases and J dropped 3; count of bases not matched to a gene: 8. In germline, CDR1 is LNHNV, CDR2 YYDKDF (reference sequence). CDR3 amino acids: CATSRLGLAESTDTQYF. CDR3 coding DNA: TGTGCCACCAGCAGATTAGGACTAGCGGAGTCGACAGATACGCAGTATTTT. Based on the CDR3 plus reference TRBV15 and TRBJ2-3, the full variable domain is DAMVIQNPRYQVTQFGKPVTLSCSQTLNHNVMYWYQQKSSQAPKLLFHYYDKDFNNEADTPDNFQSRRPNTSFCFLDIRSPGLGDTAMYLCATSRLGLAESTDTQYFGPGTRLTVL.

Ten or more counts support this clonotype. The V gene is TRBV7-3, the J gene TRBJ2-3; the D is unclear. Germline lookup yields CDR1 SGHTA and CDR2 FQGTGA. V shed 5 bases and J shed 4 bases, with 10 bases lying between them. The CDR3 extends over 13 amino acids. The CDR3 nucleotides are TGTGCCAGCAGCCGATCGTGGGCAGATACGCAGTATTTT. This translates into CASSRSWADTQYF.